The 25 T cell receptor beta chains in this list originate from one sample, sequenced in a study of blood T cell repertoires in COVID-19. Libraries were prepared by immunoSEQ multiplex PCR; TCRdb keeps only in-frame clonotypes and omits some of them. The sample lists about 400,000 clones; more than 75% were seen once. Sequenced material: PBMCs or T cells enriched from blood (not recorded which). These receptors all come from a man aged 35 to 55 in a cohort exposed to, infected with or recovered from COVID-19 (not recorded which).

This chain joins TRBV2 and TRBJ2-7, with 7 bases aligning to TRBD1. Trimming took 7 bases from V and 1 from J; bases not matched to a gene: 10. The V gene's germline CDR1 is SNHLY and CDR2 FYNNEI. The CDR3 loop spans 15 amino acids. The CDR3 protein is CASTLRQGSSYEQYF. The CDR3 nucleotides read TGTGCCAGCACCTTACGACAGGGAAGTTCCTACGAGCAGTACTTC.

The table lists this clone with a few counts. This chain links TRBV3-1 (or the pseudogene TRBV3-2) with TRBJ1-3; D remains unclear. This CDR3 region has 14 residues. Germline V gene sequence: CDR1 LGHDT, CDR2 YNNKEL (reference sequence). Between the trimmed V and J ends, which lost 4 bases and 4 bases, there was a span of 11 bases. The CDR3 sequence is CASSRSELGNTIYF. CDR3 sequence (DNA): TGTGCCAGCAGCCGGAGTGAGCTAGGAAACACCATATATTTT.

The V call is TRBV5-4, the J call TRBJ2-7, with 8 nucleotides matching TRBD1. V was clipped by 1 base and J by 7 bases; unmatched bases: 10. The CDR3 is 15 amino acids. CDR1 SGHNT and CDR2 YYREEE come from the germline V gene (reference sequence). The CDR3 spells CASSLRTGISEEQYF. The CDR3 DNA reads TGTGCCAGCAGCTTGAGGACAGGGATTTCAGAAGAGCAGTACTTC. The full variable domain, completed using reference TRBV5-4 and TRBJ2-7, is ETGVTQSPTHLIKTRGQQVTLRCSSQSGHNTVSWYQQALGQGPQFIFQYYREEENGRGNFPPRFSGLQFPNYSSELNVNALELDDSALYLCASSLRTGISEEQYFGPGTRLTVT.

The CDR3 reads CASSDRTSGRALKETQYF. The DNA of the CDR3 is TGTGCCAGCAGCGACCGGACTAGCGGGAGAGCCCTAAAAGAGACCCAGTACTTC. This rearrangement joins TRBV9 to TRBJ2-5, with TRBD2 matching over 13 bases. V shed 3 bases and J 3 bases; nucleotides not matched to a gene: 11. The CDR3 is 18 residues long. The germline V gene encodes CDR1 SGDLS and CDR2 YYNGEE.

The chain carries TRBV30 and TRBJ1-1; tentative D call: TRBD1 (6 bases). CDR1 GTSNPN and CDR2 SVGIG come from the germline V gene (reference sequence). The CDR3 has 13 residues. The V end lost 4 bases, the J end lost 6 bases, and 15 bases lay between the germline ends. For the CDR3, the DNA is TGTGCCTGGACCTTTTCCCACAGGGCTGAAGCTTTCTTT. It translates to CAWTFSHRAEAFF.

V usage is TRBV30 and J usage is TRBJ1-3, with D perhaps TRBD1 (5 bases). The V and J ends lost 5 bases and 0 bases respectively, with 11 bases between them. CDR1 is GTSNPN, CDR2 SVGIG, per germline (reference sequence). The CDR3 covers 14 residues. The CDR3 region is CAWGVGGSGNTIYF. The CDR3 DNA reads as TGTGCCTGGGGGGTGGGGGGCTCTGGAAACACCATATATTTT.

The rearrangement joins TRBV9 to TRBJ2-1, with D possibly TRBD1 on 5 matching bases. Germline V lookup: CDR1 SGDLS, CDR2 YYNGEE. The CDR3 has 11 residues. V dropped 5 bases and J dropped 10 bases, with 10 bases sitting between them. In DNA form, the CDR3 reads TGTGCCAGCAGTCTTCAGGGAGAGCAGTTCTTC. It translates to CASSLQGEQFF.

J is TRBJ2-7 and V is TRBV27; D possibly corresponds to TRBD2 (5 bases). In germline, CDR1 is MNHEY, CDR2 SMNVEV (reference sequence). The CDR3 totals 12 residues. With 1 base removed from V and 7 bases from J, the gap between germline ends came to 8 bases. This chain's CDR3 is CASSLLGGEQYF. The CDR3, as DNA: TGTGCCAGCAGTTTATTAGGCGGGGAGCAGTACTTC.

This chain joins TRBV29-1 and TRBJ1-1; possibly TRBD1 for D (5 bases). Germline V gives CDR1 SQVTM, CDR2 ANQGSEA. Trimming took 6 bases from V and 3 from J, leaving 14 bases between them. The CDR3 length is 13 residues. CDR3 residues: CSVRWRGDTEAFF. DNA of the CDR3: TGCAGCGTCAGATGGAGGGGTGACACTGAAGCTTTCTTT.

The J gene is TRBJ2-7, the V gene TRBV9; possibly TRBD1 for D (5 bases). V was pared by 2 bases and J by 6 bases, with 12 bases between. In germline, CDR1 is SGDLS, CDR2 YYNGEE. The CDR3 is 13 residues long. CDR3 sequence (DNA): TGTGCCAGCAGCGTTGGGGCCCAGGGCGAGCAGTACTTC. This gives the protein CASSVGAQGEQYF.

CDR3 bases: TGTGCCAGTAGCGGGAGGACCCACGAGCAGTACTTC. It yields the protein CASSGRTHEQYF. The chain combines TRBV19 with TRBJ2-7, with TRBD2 identical over 7 bases. CDR3 length equals 12 residues. V lost 6 bases to trimming and J lost 5 bases; unmatched junction nucleotides: 4. The germline gives CDR1 LNHDA, CDR2 SQIVND (reference sequence).

The CDR3 coding sequence is TGTGCCAGCAGTTTGCTCGGCACCGGGGAGCTGTTTTTT. It translates to CASSLLGTGELFF. The V gene is TRBV28, the J gene TRBJ2-2; D unclear. Germline assignment: CDR1 MDHEN and CDR2 SYDVKM. V was clipped by 3 bases and J by 4 bases, with 6 bases between them. This CDR3 region has 13 residues.

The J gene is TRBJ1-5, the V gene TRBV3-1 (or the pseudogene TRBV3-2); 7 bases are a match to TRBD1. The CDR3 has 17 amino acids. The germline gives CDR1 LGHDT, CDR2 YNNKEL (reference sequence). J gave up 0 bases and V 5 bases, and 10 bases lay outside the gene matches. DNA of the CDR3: TGTGCCAGCAGCTTATTCTACGGACAGGTTAGCAATCAGCCCCAGCATTTT. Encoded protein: CASSLFYGQVSNQPQHF.

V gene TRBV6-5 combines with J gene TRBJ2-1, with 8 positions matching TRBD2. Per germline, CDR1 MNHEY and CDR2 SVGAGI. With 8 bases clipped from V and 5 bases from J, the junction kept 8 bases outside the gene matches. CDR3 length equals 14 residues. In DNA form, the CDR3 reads TGTGCCAGCCACCGGAGCGGGGGTAACAATGAGCAGTTCTTC. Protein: CASHRSGGNNEQFF.

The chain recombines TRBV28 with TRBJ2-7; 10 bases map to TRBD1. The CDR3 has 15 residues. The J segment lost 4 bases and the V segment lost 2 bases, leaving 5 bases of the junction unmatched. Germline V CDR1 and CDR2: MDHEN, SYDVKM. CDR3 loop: CASSLTDRGVYEQYF. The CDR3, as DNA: TGTGCCAGCAGTTTAACGGACAGGGGGGTATACGAGCAGTACTTC.

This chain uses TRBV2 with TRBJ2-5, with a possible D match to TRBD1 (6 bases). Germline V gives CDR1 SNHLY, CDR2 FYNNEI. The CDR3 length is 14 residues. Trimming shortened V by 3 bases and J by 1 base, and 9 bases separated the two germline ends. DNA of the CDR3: TGTGCCAGCAGTGAGGGCAGGGGCCAAGAGACCCAGTACTTC. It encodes CASSEGRGQETQYF.

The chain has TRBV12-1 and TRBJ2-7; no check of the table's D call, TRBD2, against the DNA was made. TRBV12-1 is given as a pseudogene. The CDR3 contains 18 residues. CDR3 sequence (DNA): TGTGCCAGCAGACCGGGACTAGCGGGAGGGCCCCCCTCCTACGAGCAGTACTTC. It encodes CASRPGLAGGPPSYEQYF.

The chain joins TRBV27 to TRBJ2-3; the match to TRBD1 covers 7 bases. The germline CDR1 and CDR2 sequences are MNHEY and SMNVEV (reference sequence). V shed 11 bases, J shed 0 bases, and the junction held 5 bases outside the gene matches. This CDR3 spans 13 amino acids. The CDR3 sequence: CASRGPSTDTQYF. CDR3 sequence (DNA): TGTGCCTCGAGGGGGCCCAGCACAGATACGCAGTATTTT.

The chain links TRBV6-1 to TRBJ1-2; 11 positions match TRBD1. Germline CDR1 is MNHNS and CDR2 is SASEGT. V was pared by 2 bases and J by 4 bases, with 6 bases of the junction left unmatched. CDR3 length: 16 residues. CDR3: CASSENEGQGGYGYTF. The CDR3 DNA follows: TGTGCCAGCAGTGAAAATGAGGGACAGGGGGGCTATGGCTACACCTTC.

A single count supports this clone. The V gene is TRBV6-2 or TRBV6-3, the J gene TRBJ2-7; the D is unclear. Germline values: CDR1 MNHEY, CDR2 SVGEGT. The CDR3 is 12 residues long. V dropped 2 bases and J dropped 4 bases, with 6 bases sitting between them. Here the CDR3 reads CASSYEWYEQYF. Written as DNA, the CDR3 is TGTGCCAGCAGTTACGAGTGGTACGAGCAGTACTTC.

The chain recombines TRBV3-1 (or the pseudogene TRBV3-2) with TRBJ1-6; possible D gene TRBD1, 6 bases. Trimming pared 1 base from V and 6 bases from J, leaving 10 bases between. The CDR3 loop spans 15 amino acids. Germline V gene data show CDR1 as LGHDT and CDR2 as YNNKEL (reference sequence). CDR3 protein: CASSQVRGSNSPLHF. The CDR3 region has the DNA TGTGCCAGCAGCCAAGTCAGGGGAAGTAATTCACCCCTCCACTTT.

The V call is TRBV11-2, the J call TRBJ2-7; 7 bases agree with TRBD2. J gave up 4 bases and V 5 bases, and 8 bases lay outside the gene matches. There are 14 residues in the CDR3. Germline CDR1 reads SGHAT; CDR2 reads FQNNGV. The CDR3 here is CASSPGLERYEQYF. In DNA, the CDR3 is TGTGCCAGCAGCCCTGGACTAGAAAGGTACGAGCAGTACTTC.

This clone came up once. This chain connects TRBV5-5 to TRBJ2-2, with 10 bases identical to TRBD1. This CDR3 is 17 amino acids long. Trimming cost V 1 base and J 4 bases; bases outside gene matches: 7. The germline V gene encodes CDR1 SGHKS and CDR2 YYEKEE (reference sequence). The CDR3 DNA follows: TGTGCCAGCAGCTTGTTGGGGACAGGGGATTTCACCGGGGAGCTGTTTTTT. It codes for CASSLLGTGDFTGELFF.

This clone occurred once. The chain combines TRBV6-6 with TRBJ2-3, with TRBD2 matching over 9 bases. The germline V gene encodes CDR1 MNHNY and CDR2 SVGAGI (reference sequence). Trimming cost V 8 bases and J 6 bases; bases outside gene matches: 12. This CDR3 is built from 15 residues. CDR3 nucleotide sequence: TGTGCCAGCCAGACGGCGGGAGGGCCAACGGATACGCAGTATTTT. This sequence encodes CASQTAGGPTDTQYF.

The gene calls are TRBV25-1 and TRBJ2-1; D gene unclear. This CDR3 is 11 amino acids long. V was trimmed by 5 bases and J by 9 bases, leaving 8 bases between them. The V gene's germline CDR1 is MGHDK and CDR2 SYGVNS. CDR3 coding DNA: TGTGCCAGCAGTTACGAGATTGAGCAGTTCTTC. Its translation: CASSYEIEQFF. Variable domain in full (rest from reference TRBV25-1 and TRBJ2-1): EADIYQTPRYLVIGTGKKITLECSQTMGHDKMYWYQQDPGMELHLIHYSYGVNSTEKGDLSSESTVSRIRTEHFPLTLESARPSHTSQYLCASSYEIEQFFGPGTRLTVL.